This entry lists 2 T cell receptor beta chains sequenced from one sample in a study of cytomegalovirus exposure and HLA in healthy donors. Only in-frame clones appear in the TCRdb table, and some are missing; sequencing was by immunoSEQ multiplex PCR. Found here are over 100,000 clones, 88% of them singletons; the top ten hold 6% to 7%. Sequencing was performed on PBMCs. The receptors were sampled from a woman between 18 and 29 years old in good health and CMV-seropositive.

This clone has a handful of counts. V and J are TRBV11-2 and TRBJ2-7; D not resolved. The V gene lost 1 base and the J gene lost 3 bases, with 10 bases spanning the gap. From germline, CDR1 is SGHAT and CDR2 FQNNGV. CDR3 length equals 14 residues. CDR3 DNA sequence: TGTGCCAGCAGCTTAGTCGTTAGCAGCTACGAGCAGTACTTC. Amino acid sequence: CASSLVVSSYEQYF.

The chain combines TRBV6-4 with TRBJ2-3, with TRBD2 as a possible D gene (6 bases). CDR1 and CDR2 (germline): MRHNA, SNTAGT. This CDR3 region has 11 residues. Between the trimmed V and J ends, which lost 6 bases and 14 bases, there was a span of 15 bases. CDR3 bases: TGTGCCAGCAGAGGGGACTCCAGGGTGTATTTT. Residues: CASRGDSRVYF.